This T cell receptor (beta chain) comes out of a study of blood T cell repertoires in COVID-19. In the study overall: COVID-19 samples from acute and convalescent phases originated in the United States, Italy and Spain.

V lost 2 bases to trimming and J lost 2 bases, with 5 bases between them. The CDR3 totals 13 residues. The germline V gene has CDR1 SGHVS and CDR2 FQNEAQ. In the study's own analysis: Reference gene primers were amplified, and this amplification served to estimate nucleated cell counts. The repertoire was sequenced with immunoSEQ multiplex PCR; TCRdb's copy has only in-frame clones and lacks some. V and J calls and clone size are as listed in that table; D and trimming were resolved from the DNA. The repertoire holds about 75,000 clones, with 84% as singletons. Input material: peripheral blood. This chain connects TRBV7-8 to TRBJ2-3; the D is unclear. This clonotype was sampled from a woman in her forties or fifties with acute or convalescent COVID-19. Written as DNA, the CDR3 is TGTGCCAGCAGCTTACGTCCCACAGATACGCAGTATTTT. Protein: CASSLRPTDTQYF.